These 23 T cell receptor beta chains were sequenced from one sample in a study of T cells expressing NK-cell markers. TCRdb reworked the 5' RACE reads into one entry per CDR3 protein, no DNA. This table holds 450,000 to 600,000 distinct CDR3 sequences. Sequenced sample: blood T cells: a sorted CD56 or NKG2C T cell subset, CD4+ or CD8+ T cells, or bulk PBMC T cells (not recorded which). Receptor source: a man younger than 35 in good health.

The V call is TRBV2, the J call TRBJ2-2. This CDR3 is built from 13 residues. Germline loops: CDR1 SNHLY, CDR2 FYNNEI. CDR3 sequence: CASSYAITGELFF.

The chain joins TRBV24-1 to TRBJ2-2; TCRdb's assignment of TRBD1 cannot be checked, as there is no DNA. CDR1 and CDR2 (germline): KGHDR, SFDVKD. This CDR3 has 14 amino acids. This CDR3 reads CATRDRGSTGELFF.

Here the CDR3 reads CSARPRIGQGVNTIYF. V is TRBV20-1 and J is TRBJ1-3; TCRdb designates TRBD1, a call that cannot be tested without DNA. This CDR3 spans 16 amino acids. Germline V gene data show CDR1 as DFQATT and CDR2 as SNEGSKA (reference sequence).

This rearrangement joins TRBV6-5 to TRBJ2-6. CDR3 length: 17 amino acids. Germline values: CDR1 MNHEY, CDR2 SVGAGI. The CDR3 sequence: CAISYRVDDPGANVLTF.

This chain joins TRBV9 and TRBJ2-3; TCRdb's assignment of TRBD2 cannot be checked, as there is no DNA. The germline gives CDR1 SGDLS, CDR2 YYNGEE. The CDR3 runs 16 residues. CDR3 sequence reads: CASSKGRAGGTDTQYF.

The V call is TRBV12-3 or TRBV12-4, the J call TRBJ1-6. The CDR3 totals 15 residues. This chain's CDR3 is CASNMGSSYNSPLHF.

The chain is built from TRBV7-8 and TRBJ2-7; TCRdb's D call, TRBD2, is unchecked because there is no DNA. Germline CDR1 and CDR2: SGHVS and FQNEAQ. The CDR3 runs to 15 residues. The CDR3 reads CASSLRTSLSYEQYF.

The CDR3 spells CASSYSGWDASTDTQYF. V gene TRBV6-2 or TRBV6-3 combines with J gene TRBJ2-3. The CDR3 spans 17 residues. The germline V gene encodes CDR1 MNHEY and CDR2 SVGEGT.

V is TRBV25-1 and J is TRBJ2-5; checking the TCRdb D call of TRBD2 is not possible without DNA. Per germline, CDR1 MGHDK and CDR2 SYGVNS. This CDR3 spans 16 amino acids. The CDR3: CASSEPRLEYQETQYF.

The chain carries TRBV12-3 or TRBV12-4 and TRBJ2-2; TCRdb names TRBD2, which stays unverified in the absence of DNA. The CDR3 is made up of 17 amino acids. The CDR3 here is CASNTLAGGPLTGELFF.

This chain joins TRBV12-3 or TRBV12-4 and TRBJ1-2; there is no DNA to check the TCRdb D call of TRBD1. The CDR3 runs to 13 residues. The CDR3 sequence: CASSTGAAYGYTF.

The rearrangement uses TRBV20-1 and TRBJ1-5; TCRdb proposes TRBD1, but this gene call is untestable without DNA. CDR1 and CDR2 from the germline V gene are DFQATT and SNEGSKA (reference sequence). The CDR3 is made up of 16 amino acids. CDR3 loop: CSASGGTGGENQPQHF.

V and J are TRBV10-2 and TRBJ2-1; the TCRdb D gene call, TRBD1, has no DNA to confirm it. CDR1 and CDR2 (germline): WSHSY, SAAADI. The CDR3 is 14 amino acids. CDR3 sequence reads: CASKPGPSYNEQFF.

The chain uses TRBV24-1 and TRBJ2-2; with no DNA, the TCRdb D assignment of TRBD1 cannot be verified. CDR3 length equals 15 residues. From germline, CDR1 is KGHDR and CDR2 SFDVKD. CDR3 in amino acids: CATSDTGMVTGELFF.

The CDR3 spells CASNTGAGNTEAFF. This chain uses TRBV10-2 with TRBJ1-1; TCRdb designates TRBD1, a call that cannot be tested without DNA. Germline V gene data show CDR1 as WSHSY and CDR2 as SAAADI. The CDR3 extends over 14 amino acids.

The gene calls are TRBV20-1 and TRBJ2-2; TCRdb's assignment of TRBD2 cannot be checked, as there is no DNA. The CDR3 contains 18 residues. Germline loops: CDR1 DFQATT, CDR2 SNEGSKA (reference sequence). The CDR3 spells CSAAGTSGSGGHTGELFF.

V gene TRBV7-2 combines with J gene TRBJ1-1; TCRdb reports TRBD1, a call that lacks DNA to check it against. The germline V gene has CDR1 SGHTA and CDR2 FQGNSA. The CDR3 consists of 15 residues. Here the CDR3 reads CASSPDRAMNTEAFF.

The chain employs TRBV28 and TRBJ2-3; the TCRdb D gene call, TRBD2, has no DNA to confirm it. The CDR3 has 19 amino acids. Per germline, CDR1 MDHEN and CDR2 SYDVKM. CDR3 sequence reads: CASSPPGLAGSTVTDTQYF. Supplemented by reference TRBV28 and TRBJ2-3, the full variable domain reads DVKVTQSSRYLVKRTGEKVFLECVQDMDHENMFWYRQDPGLGLRLIYFSYDVKMKEKGDIPEGYSVSREKKERFSLILESASTNQTSMYLCASSPPGLAGSTVTDTQYFGPGTRLTVL.

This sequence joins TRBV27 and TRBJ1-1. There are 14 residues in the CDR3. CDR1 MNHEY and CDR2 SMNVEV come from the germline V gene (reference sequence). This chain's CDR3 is CASSPRHLSTEAFF.

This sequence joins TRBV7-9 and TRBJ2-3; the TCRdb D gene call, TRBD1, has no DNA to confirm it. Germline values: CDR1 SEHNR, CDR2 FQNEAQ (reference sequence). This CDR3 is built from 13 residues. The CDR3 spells CASSQQGKDTQYF.

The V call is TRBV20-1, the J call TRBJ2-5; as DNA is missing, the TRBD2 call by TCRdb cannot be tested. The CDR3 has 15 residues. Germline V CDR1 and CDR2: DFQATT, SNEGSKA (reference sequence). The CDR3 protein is CSARGMVAGVETQYF.

The chain's CDR3 is CASSATETGIALHF. This rearrangement joins TRBV9 to TRBJ1-6; checking the TCRdb D call of TRBD1 is not possible without DNA. CDR3 length: 14 amino acids. Germline CDR1 is SGDLS and CDR2 is YYNGEE.

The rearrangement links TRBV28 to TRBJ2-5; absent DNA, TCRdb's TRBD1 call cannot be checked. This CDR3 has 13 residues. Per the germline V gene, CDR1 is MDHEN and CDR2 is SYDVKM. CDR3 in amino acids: CASLEGGQETQYF.